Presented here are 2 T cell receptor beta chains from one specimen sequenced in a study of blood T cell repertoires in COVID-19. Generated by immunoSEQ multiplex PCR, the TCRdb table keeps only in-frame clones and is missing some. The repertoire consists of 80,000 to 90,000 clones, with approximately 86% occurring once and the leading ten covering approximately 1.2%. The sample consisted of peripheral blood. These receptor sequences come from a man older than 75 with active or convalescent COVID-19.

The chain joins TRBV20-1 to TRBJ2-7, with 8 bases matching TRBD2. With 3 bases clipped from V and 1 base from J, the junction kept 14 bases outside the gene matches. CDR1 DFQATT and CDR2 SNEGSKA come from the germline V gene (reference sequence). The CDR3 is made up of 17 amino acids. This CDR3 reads CSASPSGRIFGSYEQYF. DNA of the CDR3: TGCAGTGCTAGTCCCAGCGGGAGAATCTTCGGGTCCTACGAGCAGTACTTC.

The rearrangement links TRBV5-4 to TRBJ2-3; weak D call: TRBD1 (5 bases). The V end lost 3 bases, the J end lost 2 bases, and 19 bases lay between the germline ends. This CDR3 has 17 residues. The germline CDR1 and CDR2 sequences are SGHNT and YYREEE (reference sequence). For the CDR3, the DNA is TGTGCCAGCAGCTCACCCCAGAACAGGAGATTCACAGATACGCAGTATTTT. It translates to CASSSPQNRRFTDTQYF.